This T cell receptor beta chain was obtained from a study of blood T cell repertoires in COVID-19. Study as a whole: Samples of COVID-19 (acute and convalescent) were obtained from the United States, Italy and Spain. From T cells, B-cell-depleted T cells, or PBMCs came the material, which was cDNA or gDNA.

Original methodology: Nucleated cell number was recorded as an estimate derived from reference gene primer amplification. Data came from immunoSEQ multiplex PCR; TCRdb stores just in-frame clones and leaves some out. From that table come the V and J calls and clone size; the DNA was used to work out D and trimming. The sample carries some 120,000 clones, over 75% recorded once. Trimming took 2 bases from V and 4 from J, leaving 11 bases between them. The CDR3 loop spans 14 amino acids. Per germline, CDR1 KGHDR and CDR2 SFDVKD. The sequence came from an elderly man with active or convalescent COVID-19. The rearrangement joins TRBV24-1 to TRBJ2-7; D possibly corresponds to TRBD2 (5 bases). Sequenced sample: peripheral blood. CDR3 residues: CATSDSGVRYEQYF. The CDR3 DNA sequence: TGTGCCACCAGTGATTCCGGGGTTAGGTACGAGCAGTACTTC.